The 27 T cell receptor beta chains reported below all come from one sample, sequenced in a study of blood T cell repertoires in COVID-19. The table came from immunoSEQ multiplex PCR; TCRdb's copy has only in-frame clones and leaves some out. The data hold some 200,000 clones, with 87% observed a single time. Sequenced sample: PBMCs or T cells enriched from blood (not recorded which). These receptors all stem from a woman aged 25-40 years who had recovered from COVID-19.

The J gene is TRBJ2-5, the V gene TRBV30, with TRBD2 matching 7 bases. V shed 7 bases and J 7 bases; nucleotides not matched to a gene: 3. Germline assignment: CDR1 GTSNPN and CDR2 SVGIG (reference sequence). The CDR3 is 10 residues long. The CDR3 DNA is TGTGCCTCGGGCGGGGGGACCCAGTACTTC. It codes for CASGGGTQYF.

The V and J genes are TRBV6-5 and TRBJ1-1; D is perhaps TRBD1 (5 bases). Germline CDR1 reads MNHEY; CDR2 reads SVGAGI. This CDR3 has 13 residues. With 8 bases removed from V and 3 bases from J, the gap between germline ends came to 13 bases. The CDR3 is CASSRGGDTEAFF. The DNA of the CDR3 is TGTGCCAGCTCGCGGGGAGGGGACACTGAAGCTTTCTTT.

This clone has only one observation. The V gene is TRBV18, the J gene TRBJ2-6; D might be TRBD2 (6 bases). CDR1 is KGHSH, CDR2 LQKENI, per germline. The CDR3 loop spans 16 amino acids. V was pared by 2 bases and J by 0 bases, with 8 bases between. DNA of the CDR3: TGTGCCAGCTCACCAACGGGGGACTCTGGGGCCAACGTCCTGACTTTC. It encodes CASSPTGDSGANVLTF.

The V call is TRBV9, the J call TRBJ1-2; a possible D gene is TRBD1 (6 bases). Trimming removed 4 bases at V and 4 bases at J, with 14 bases between. The CDR3 length is 14 residues. CDR1 is SGDLS, CDR2 YYNGEE, per germline. This CDR3 is CASSPDSAFYGYTF. In DNA form, the CDR3 reads TGTGCCAGCAGCCCGGACAGTGCCTTCTATGGCTACACCTTC.

To note about this clone: Additional DNA sequences in this sample encode the identical CDR3. The gene calls are TRBV12-3 or TRBV12-4 and TRBJ1-3; D not resolved. CDR3 length: 12 residues. V dropped 5 bases and J dropped 2 bases, with 4 bases sitting between them. CDR3 sequence: CASSPTGNTIYF. The CDR3 coding sequence is TGTGCCAGCAGTCCCACTGGAAACACCATATATTTT.

This chain connects TRBV19 to TRBJ2-1; TRBD1 agrees at 8 bases. Germline V lookup: CDR1 LNHDA, CDR2 SQIVND (reference sequence). Losses at the gene ends were 4 bases for V and 9 bases for J; bases not matched to a gene: 8. The CDR3 is 14 amino acids. The CDR3 spells CASSTGTGIGEQFF. The CDR3 DNA reads TGTGCCAGTAGTACCGGGACAGGCATCGGTGAGCAGTTCTTC.

This chain uses TRBV12-3 or TRBV12-4 with TRBJ2-7, with 8 bases fitting TRBD1. This CDR3 spans 13 amino acids. Losses at the gene ends were 5 bases for V and 6 bases for J; bases not matched to a gene: 6. The CDR3, as DNA: TGTGCCAGCAGTCAAGGGACAGGTACCGAGCAGTACTTC. Its protein product is CASSQGTGTEQYF.

The chain carries TRBV19 and TRBJ1-5; D uncertain. The CDR3 has 15 residues. Trimming shortened V by 1 base and J by 6 bases, and 13 bases separated the two germline ends. Germline lookup yields CDR1 LNHDA and CDR2 SQIVND (reference sequence). The CDR3: CASSIAAIPGQPQHF. The CDR3 region has the DNA TGTGCCAGTAGTATAGCGGCCATACCGGGTCAGCCCCAGCATTTT.

Only a few counts were recorded for this clone. V gene TRBV19 combines with J gene TRBJ2-7; the match to TRBD2 covers 10 bases. Losses at the gene ends were 5 bases for V and 5 bases for J; bases not matched to a gene: 12. The CDR3 runs 16 residues. The V gene's germline CDR1 is LNHDA and CDR2 SQIVND (reference sequence). DNA for the CDR3: TGTGCCAGTAGTGTTCGAACTAGCGGGGCGAACCACGAGCAGTACTTC. It translates to CASSVRTSGANHEQYF.

This clone was recorded only once. CDR3 DNA sequence: TGCGCCAGCAGCTCCGGGACTAGCGGGAGTAGACACGAGCAGTACTTC. Encoded protein: CASSSGTSGSRHEQYF. This sequence joins TRBV5-1 and TRBJ2-7; 14 nucleotides agree with TRBD2. The germline CDR1 and CDR2 sequences are SGHRS and YFSETQ. This CDR3 is 16 amino acids long. V lost 3 bases, J lost 5 bases, and 7 bases stayed unmatched.

The J gene is TRBJ1-1, the V gene TRBV6-5, with 10 bases that match TRBD1. In germline, CDR1 is MNHEY, CDR2 SVGAGI. The CDR3 has 14 amino acids. V trimming: 10 bases; J trimming: 2 bases; junction bases outside the gene matches: 7. CDR3 sequence (DNA): TGTGCCACCTTCTCGACAGGGGGCAACACTGAAGCTTTCTTT. It is translated as CATFSTGGNTEAFF.

V is TRBV3-1 (or the pseudogene TRBV3-2) and J is TRBJ2-7; weak D call: TRBD2 (6 bases). Trimming removed 4 bases at V and 2 bases at J, with 12 bases between. CDR3 length equals 14 residues. The germline CDR1 and CDR2 sequences are LGHDT and YNNKEL (reference sequence). CDR3 DNA sequence: TGTGCCAGCAGCCGAACTAGCACAGCCTACGAGCAGTACTTC. Its protein product is CASSRTSTAYEQYF.

The rearrangement links TRBV7-9 to TRBJ1-1; D perhaps matches TRBD1 (6 bases). The V gene's germline CDR1 is SEHNR and CDR2 FQNEAQ (reference sequence). The ends were cut back, 1 base at V and 0 bases at J, with 9 bases in the middle. This CDR3 region has 15 residues. The chain's CDR3 is CASSLVTGVNTEAFF. In nucleotides, the CDR3 is TGTGCCAGCAGCTTAGTGACAGGTGTGAACACTGAAGCTTTCTTT. The full variable domain, rest sourced from reference TRBV7-9 and TRBJ1-1, is DTGVSQNPRHKITKRGQNVTFRCDPISEHNRLYWYRQTLGQGPEFLTYFQNEAQLEKSRLLSDRFSAERPKGSFSTLEIQRTEQGDSAMYLCASSLVTGVNTEAFFGQGTRLTVV.

The chain couples TRBV7-2 to TRBJ1-1; maybe TRBD1 (6 bases). The germline V gene encodes CDR1 SGHTA and CDR2 FQGNSA. V dropped 1 base and J dropped 5 bases, with 8 bases sitting between them. CDR3 length: 13 amino acids. This chain's CDR3 is CASSLEQGTEAFF. The CDR3 bases are TGTGCCAGCAGCTTAGAGCAGGGGACTGAAGCTTTCTTT. The full variable domain, rest sourced from reference TRBV7-2 and TRBJ1-1, is GAGVSQSPSNKVTEKGKDVELRCDPISGHTALYWYRQSLGQGLEFLIYFQGNSAPDKSGLPSDRFSAERTGGSVSTLTIQRTQQEDSAVYLCASSLEQGTEAFFGQGTRLTVV.

This chain connects TRBV6-5 to TRBJ1-1, with D possibly matching TRBD1 (5 bases). CDR1 MNHEY and CDR2 SVGAGI come from the germline V gene. Deletions cut 5 bases from V and 3 bases from J, with 10 bases between. The CDR3 totals 13 residues. The CDR3 coding sequence is TGTGCCAGCAGTCGAGTACAGGACACTGAAGCTTTCTTT. It specifies CASSRVQDTEAFF.

The chain uses TRBV9 and TRBJ1-4; unclear D gene. Germline assignment: CDR1 SGDLS and CDR2 YYNGEE. Between the trimmed V and J ends, which lost 0 bases and 10 bases, there was a span of 7 bases. The CDR3 length is 12 residues. The CDR3 DNA follows: TGTGCCAGCAGCGTAGAAGGGAGAAAACTGTTTTTT. Protein: CASSVEGRKLFF. Based on the CDR3 plus reference TRBV9 and TRBJ1-4, the full variable domain is DSGVTQTPKHLITATGQRVTLRCSPRSGDLSVYWYQQSLDQGLQFLIQYYNGEERAKGNILERFSAQQFPDLHSELNLSSLELGDSALYFCASSVEGRKLFFGSGTQLSVL.

The rearrangement links TRBV5-3 to TRBJ1-2; D perhaps matches TRBD1 (5 bases). TRBV5-3 belongs to the ORF category, with a function that is uncertain. CDR3 size: 15 residues. V shed 0 bases and J shed 3 bases, with 12 bases lying between them. Here the CDR3 DNA reads TGTGCCAGAAGCTTGGGGGGCAGGACCCACTATGGCTACACCTTC. This translates into CARSLGGRTHYGYTF.

The chain combines TRBV5-1 with TRBJ1-6; TRBD1 might be the D (5 bases). Germline loops: CDR1 SGHRS, CDR2 YFSETQ. The CDR3 spans 13 residues. V lost 3 bases, J lost 7 bases, and 8 bases lay in between. The CDR3 reads CASSSSGNSPLHF. CDR3 bases: TGCGCCAGCAGCTCTTCAGGGAATTCACCCCTCCACTTT.

The chain carries TRBV4-3 and TRBJ1-3, with D possibly matching TRBD1 (6 bases). The germline V and J ends were trimmed by 3 bases and 0 bases, with 12 bases remaining between them. The CDR3 length is 16 residues. Per the germline V gene, CDR1 is LGHNA and CDR2 is YSLEER. CDR3 bases: TGCGCCAGCAGCCAGGAAGACAGGTTCTCTGGAAACACCATATATTTT. It translates to CASSQEDRFSGNTIYF.

The chain employs TRBV29-1 and TRBJ1-1; 8 nucleotides line up with TRBD1. The CDR3 is 14 amino acids. Germline V gives CDR1 SQVTM, CDR2 ANQGSEA. V was clipped by 4 bases and J by 3 bases; unmatched bases: 7. CDR3 region: CSVGGQGGDTEAFF. The CDR3 DNA is TGCAGCGTTGGTGGACAGGGTGGGGACACTGAAGCTTTCTTT.

The chain uses TRBV7-8 and TRBJ1-1; D remains ambiguous. The ends were cut back, 3 bases at V and 5 bases at J, with 10 bases in the middle. There are 13 residues in the CDR3. Germline-derived CDR1 and CDR2 are SGHVS and FQNEAQ. The CDR3 DNA is TGTGCCAGCAGCTTCGGAGGAGTGACTGAAGCTTTCTTT. Translating it yields CASSFGGVTEAFF.

This chain joins TRBV6-1 and TRBJ1-2; TRBD1 matches at 7 bases. CDR3 length: 14 residues. V gave up 3 bases and J gave up 3 bases; unmatched junction bases: 4. The germline V gene has CDR1 MNHNS and CDR2 SASEGT. The CDR3 sequence: CASSDPGTDYGYTF. For the CDR3, the DNA is TGTGCCAGCAGTGACCCCGGGACAGACTATGGCTACACCTTC.

The chain joins TRBV7-6 to TRBJ2-3; 7 bases align to TRBD1. The J segment lost 1 base and the V segment lost 5 bases, leaving 6 bases of the junction unmatched. Germline CDR1 and CDR2: SGHVS and FNYEAQ. The CDR3 is 15 amino acids. Here the CDR3 reads CASSTTGLGTDTQYF. The CDR3, as DNA: TGTGCCAGCAGCACGACAGGGTTGGGCACAGATACGCAGTATTTT.

This rearrangement joins TRBV7-9 to TRBJ2-2; 10 bases line up with TRBD1. Trimming removed 5 bases from V and 5 bases from J; junction bases left unmatched: 2. The CDR3 contains 14 residues. Germline CDR1 is SEHNR and CDR2 is FQNEAQ (reference sequence). The chain's CDR3 is CASSGTGVTGELFF. The CDR3 nucleotides are TGTGCCAGCAGCGGGACAGGGGTTACCGGGGAGCTGTTTTTT.

The chain carries TRBV19 and TRBJ2-7; the match to TRBD1 covers 9 bases. Germline-derived CDR1 and CDR2 are LNHDA and SQIVND (reference sequence). V was pared by 9 bases and J by 5 bases, with 11 bases of the junction left unmatched. The CDR3 runs 14 residues. The chain's CDR3 is CASQPWDRVDEQYF. The CDR3 nucleotides are TGTGCCAGCCAACCCTGGGACAGGGTCGACGAGCAGTACTTC.

The chain recombines TRBV7-9 with TRBJ1-1, with D perhaps TRBD1 (6 bases). This CDR3 comprises 15 residues. The germline gives CDR1 SEHNR, CDR2 FQNEAQ (reference sequence). V was pared by 3 bases and J by 6 bases, with 17 bases between. The CDR3 DNA reads as TGTGCCAGCAGCTTCGAGAACAGGGCCGCCGCTGAAGCTTTCTTT. Protein: CASSFENRAAAEAFF.

This clone was detected only a few times. This chain uses TRBV6-5 with TRBJ1-2, with D possibly being TRBD1 (6 bases). Germline assignment: CDR1 MNHEY and CDR2 SVGAGI. This CDR3 is built from 13 residues. V lost 4 bases to trimming and J lost 1 base, with 7 bases between them. CDR3 sequence: CASSSDSNYGYTF. The CDR3, as DNA: TGTGCCAGCAGTTCGGACAGTAACTATGGCTACACCTTC.